Listed below are T cell receptor beta chains from one sample, sequenced in a study of OX40 agonist ivuxolimab in advanced cancers. The protocol was immunoSEQ multiplex PCR, while the TCRdb copy is restricted to in-frame clones and leaves out a portion. The sample contains 65,000 to 95,000 clones, roughly 80% of which appear only once. The sample here was CD4+ or CD8+ T cells sorted from blood, taken in a trial of the OX40 agonist ivuxolimab. Receptors originate from an adult with an advanced solid tumor such as melanoma, head and neck, liver or kidney cancer. CDR3s include the opening cysteine and the closing phenylalanine or tryptophan. D genes are given only for firm matches. The listing skips clone size in some rows; elsewhere it reads once, few, many or a size class.

clone_size	v_call	j_call	d_call	cdr3_nt	cdr3_aa
.	TRBV6-5	TRBJ1-1	.	TGTGCCAGCAGTTACTATTCAACGAACACTGAAGCTTTCTTT	CASSYYSTNTEAFF
once	TRBV20-1	TRBJ1-1	.	TGCAGTGCTAGTGCAAACACTGAAGCTTTCTTT	CSASANTEAFF
.	TRBV6-6	TRBJ2-3	TRBD1	TGTGCCAGCAGTTACAGGGGGCGCACAGATACGCAGTATTTT	CASSYRGRTDTQYF
.	TRBV6-6	TRBJ2-1	.	TGTGCCAGCAGTTACTCTGGGGCCAGGACTGAGCAGTTCTTC	CASSYSGARTEQFF
.	TRBV18	TRBJ2-7	.	TGTGCCAGCTCCCAGCCCTCCTCGGTATCCCGTTACGAGCAGTACTTC	CASSQPSSVSRYEQYF
once	TRBV28	TRBJ1-1	.	TGTGCCAGCAGCCAAGGGAGGGACGGAGCTTTCTTT	CASSQGRDGAFF
.	TRBV4-1	TRBJ2-5	.	TGCGCCAGCAGCCAAGGGCGAAGCGAAGAGACCCAGTACTTC	CASSQGRSEETQYF
once	TRBV6-1	TRBJ2-7	.	TGTGCCATCTCTTTGGGCAGGGGATTATCCTACGAGCAGTACTTC	CAISLGRGLSYEQYF
.	TRBV5-8	TRBJ2-7	.	TGTGCCAGCAGACCCCACTCCGTTAGCTACGAGCAGTACTTC	CASRPHSVSYEQYF
.	TRBV29-1	TRBJ2-3	.	TGCAGCGTTGGGCCACACGATACGCAGTATTTT	CSVGPHDTQYF
.	TRBV9	TRBJ2-1	.	TGTGCCAGCAGCGGACAGAAGACATACAATGAGCAGTTCTTC	CASSGQKTYNEQFF
.	TRBV11-2	TRBJ1-5	TRBD1	TGTGCCAGCAGCCCACCCGGGACAGGGTTGCCCCAGCATTTT	CASSPPGTGLPQHF
few	TRBV2	TRBJ1-5	.	TGTGCCAGCAGTCCACAGGAAGGCTTAGGCAGCAATCAGCCCCAGCATTTT	CASSPQEGLGSNQPQHF
.	TRBV9	TRBJ2-3	.	TGTGCCAGCAGCGTAGACCGGGCAGATACGCAGTATTTT	CASSVDRADTQYF
few	TRBV2	TRBJ1-6	.	TGTGCCAGCACCTCGACGGGGGGAAATAATTCACCCCTCCACTTT	CASTSTGGNNSPLHF
once	TRBV7-9	TRBJ1-1	.	TGTGCCAGCAGCCCCTCGCGAGGGTCCACTGAAGCTTTCTTT	CASSPSRGSTEAFF
.	TRBV11-2	TRBJ2-5	.	TGTGCCAGCAGCTCCTGGAGCTACAGGGCCGTATTAGGGGAGACCCAGTACTTC	CASSSWSYRAVLGETQYF
.	TRBV5-1	TRBJ2-3	TRBD2	TGCGCCAGCAGCTCCGGGGGGAATGCAGATACGCAGTATTTT	CASSSGGNADTQYF
few	TRBV5-1	TRBJ2-1	.	TGCGCCAGCAGCTCCTACGGGGAGACCTCCTACAATGAGCAGTTCTTC	CASSSYGETSYNEQFF
.	TRBV7-9	TRBJ1-5	TRBD1	TGTGCCAGCAGTTTCGGGACAGGGGTCGAAGGCAATCAGCCCCAGCATTTT	CASSFGTGVEGNQPQHF
.	TRBV11-3	TRBJ2-1	TRBD1	TGTGCCAGCAGCACGGGACAGGGAAGGGTTGCGAGTAATGAGCAGTTCTTC	CASSTGQGRVASNEQFF
.	TRBV11-1	TRBJ2-1	.	TGTGCCAGCAGCTTTAGGCGGAAGAGACGGCTCGGGGATGAGCAGTTCTTC	CASSFRRKRRLGDEQFF
.	TRBV5-6	TRBJ2-7	.	TGTGCCAGCAGTCTTAATACGGTGACCGACGAGCAGTACTTC	CASSLNTVTDEQYF
.	TRBV19	TRBJ1-6	.	TGTGCCAGTGAACAGGTAGTTGGATCACCCCTCCACTTT	CASEQVVGSPLHF
once	TRBV9	TRBJ2-1	.	TGTGCCAGCAGCGTAGCGCCAGGGACACACAATGAGCAGTTCTTC	CASSVAPGTHNEQFF
.	TRBV9	TRBJ2-3	.	TGTGCCAGCAGCGTAGCTGGCACAGATACGCAGTATTTT	CASSVAGTDTQYF
.	TRBV5-6	TRBJ2-7	.	TGTGCCAGCAGCGATAAGGGTCAGGGCTTGGACGAGCAGTACTTC	CASSDKGQGLDEQYF
.	TRBV5-1	TRBJ2-2	.	TGCGCCAGCAGCTTAGACTATGCGAACACCGGGGAGCTGTTTTTT	CASSLDYANTGELFF
.	TRBV19	TRBJ2-1	TRBD2	TGTGCCAGTACTGGTGGGGGGGGCTACAATGAGCAGTTCTTC	CASTGGGGYNEQFF
.	TRBV7-7	TRBJ2-5	TRBD1	TGTGCTAGCAGCTCCGTTACGGCAGGGGGCGGGGAGACCCAGTACTTC	CASSSVTAGGGETQYF
.	TRBV5-1	TRBJ2-3	.	TGCGCCAGCAGCCAAAACAGGGGCGGGGGTAGCACAGATACGCAGTATTTT	CASSQNRGGGSTDTQYF
.	TRBV28	TRBJ2-2	.	TGTGCCAGCATGGGGGGCCAGACCGGGGAGCTGTTTTTT	CASMGGQTGELFF
.	TRBV15	TRBJ1-6	.	TGTGCCACCAGCAGCCCCTTTGGGGGCGATTCACCCCTCCACTTT	CATSSPFGGDSPLHF
.	TRBV2	TRBJ1-6	TRBD1	TGTGCCAGCAGTGAAAGCGGGACAGGCTCTTCACCCCTCCACTTT	CASSESGTGSSPLHF
.	TRBV7-8	TRBJ1-1	.	TGTGCCAGCAGCCTCTCACCAGGAACTGAAGCTTTCTTT	CASSLSPGTEAFF
.	TRBV6-6	TRBJ2-7	.	TGTGCCAGCAGTTGGGACTCGACGAGCTCCTACGAGCAGTACTTC	CASSWDSTSSYEQYF
.	TRBV11-3	TRBJ2-7	TRBD2	TGTGCCAGCAGACCATCCCTAGCGGGTCTTCTTGGCTACGAGCAGTACTTC	CASRPSLAGLLGYEQYF
.	TRBV6-1	TRBJ1-3	.	TGTGCCAGCAGTGTTCCAGACCCATCTGGAAACACCATATATTTT	CASSVPDPSGNTIYF
few	TRBV28	TRBJ2-1	TRBD2	TGTGCCAGCAGCTCTCCCTGGGGACTAGCCCTATCCGGCAAGGAGCAGTTCTTC	CASSSPWGLALSGKEQFF
.	TRBV5-8	TRBJ2-3	TRBD2	TGTGCCAGCAGCTTAGCGGGGCTCGGGACAGATACGCAGTATTTT	CASSLAGLGTDTQYF
.	TRBV5-4	TRBJ2-7	TRBD2	TGTGCCAGCAGCAGGGGGACTAGCGGGGGCTACGAGCAGTACTTC	CASSRGTSGGYEQYF
.	TRBV7-8	TRBJ2-6	.	TGTGCCAGCAGCTTAGGATATAGGAGCTCTGGGGCCAACGTCCTGACTTTC	CASSLGYRSSGANVLTF
.	TRBV18	TRBJ2-3	TRBD2	TGTGCCAGCTCACCCCCTAATAGCGGGCCGTCCCCAGATACGCAGTATTTT	CASSPPNSGPSPDTQYF
.	TRBV28	TRBJ2-7	.	TGTGCCAGCAGCCAACAGATATACGAGCAGTACTTC	CASSQQIYEQYF
few	TRBV6-5	TRBJ2-7	TRBD1	TGTGCCAGCAGTGGAACTCACAGGGGATCGTACGAGCAGTACTTC	CASSGTHRGSYEQYF
.	TRBV25-1	TRBJ2-1	.	TGTGCCAGCAGTGACGCCTGGGGCAGTGGGGCTCACAATGAGCAGTTCTTC	CASSDAWGSGAHNEQFF
.	TRBV13	TRBJ1-1	.	TGTGCCAGCAGCAGAAATCCGGGGAAGAACACTGAAGCTTTCTTT	CASSRNPGKNTEAFF
once	TRBV7-9	TRBJ2-3	.	TGTGCCAGCAGCTTATCGGCTGATGATACGCAGTATTTT	CASSLSADDTQYF
few	TRBV10-3	TRBJ1-6	TRBD1	TGTGCCATCAGGAAGGAACAGGGGCATTCACCCCTCCACTTT	CAIRKEQGHSPLHF
once	TRBV29-1	TRBJ2-1	.	TGCAGCGTTGGCCGGCTAGCAAACTACAATGAGCAGTTCTTC	CSVGRLANYNEQFF
.	TRBV19	TRBJ2-6	.	TGTGCCAGTGGTGGGTCTGGGGCCAACGTCCTGACTTTC	CASGGSGANVLTF
.	TRBV6-6	TRBJ1-4	.	TGTGCCAGCAGTTTCTGGGGGGCGGATGAAAAACTGTTTTTT	CASSFWGADEKLFF
.	TRBV5-4	TRBJ1-2	.	TGTGCCAGCAGCTTGGAGGGTGGATGGGGTGGCTACACCTTC	CASSLEGGWGGYTF